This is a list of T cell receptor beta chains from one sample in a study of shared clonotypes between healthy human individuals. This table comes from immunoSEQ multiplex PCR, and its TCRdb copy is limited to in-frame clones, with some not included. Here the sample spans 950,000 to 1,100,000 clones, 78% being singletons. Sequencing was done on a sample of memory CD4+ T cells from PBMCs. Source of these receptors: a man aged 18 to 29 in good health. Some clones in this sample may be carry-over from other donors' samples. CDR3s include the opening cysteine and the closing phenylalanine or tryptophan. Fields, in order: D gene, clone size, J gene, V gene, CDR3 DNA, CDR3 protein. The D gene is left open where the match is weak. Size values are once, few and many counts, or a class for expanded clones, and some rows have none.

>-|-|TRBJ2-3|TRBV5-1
TGCGCCAGCAGCTTAAGTACTACGGGAGATACGCAGTATTTT
CASSLSTTGDTQYF
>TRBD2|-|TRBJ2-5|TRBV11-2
TGTGCCAGCAGCCCACTAGCGGGGACCCAAGAGACCCAGTACTTC
CASSPLAGTQETQYF
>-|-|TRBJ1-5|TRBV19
TGTGCCAGTAGTACCTCCCAGGCGGGAAGCCAGCCCCAGCATTTT
CASSTSQAGSQPQHF
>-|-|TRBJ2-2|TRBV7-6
TGTGCCAGCAGCTCACAGGGCGGGGAGCTGTTTTTT
CASSSQGGELFF
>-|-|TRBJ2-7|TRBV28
TGTGCCAGCAGACGTTCCTACGAGCAGTACTTC
CASRRSYEQYF
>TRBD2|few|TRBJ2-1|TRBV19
TGTGCCAGTAGTCCCTTGAGGACTAGCGGGAGGGGAAGCTCCTACAATGAGCAGTTCTTC
CASSPLRTSGRGSSYNEQFF
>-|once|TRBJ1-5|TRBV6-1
TGTGCCAGCAGTGAAGCTGTAGGAACATCTCCTAGCAATCAGCCCCAGCATTTT
CASSEAVGTSPSNQPQHF
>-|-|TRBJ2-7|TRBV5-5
TGTGCCAGCAGTAATGGGGGCCACCCGGACAGCAACGAGCAGTACTTC
CASSNGGHPDSNEQYF
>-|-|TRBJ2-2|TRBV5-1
TGCGCCAGCAGCGTCATAAACACCGGGGAGCTGTTTTTT
CASSVINTGELFF
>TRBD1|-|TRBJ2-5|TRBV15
TGTGCCACCGCCACAGGGGCCGACGAAGAGACCCAGTACTTC
CATATGADEETQYF
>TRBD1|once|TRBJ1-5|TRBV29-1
TGCAGCATCGGACAGGGGGCGCGAGTTCAGCCCCAGCATTTT
CSIGQGARVQPQHF
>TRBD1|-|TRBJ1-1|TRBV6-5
TGTGCCAGCAGCGGGACCGACAGGGCGAACACTGAAGCTTTCTTT
CASSGTDRANTEAFF
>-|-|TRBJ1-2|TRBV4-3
TGCGCCAGCAGCCAAGATGTCACGACGGCTTACTATGGCTACACCTTC
CASSQDVTTAYYGYTF
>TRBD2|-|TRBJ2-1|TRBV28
TGTGCCACCAGAACCGGGACTAGTAGAGGCAATGAGCAGTTCTTC
CATRTGTSRGNEQFF
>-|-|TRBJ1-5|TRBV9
TGTGCCAGCAGCGTAGTCGTTGTCTGGCTGTATAGCAATCAGCCCCAGCATTTT
CASSVVVVWLYSNQPQHF
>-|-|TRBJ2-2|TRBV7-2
TGTGCCAGCAGCTTAGGGTCCGGGAGACGCACCGGGGAGCTGTTTTTT
CASSLGSGRRTGELFF
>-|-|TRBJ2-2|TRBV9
TGTGCCAGCAGCCCATATACGAACACCGGGGAGCTGTTTTTT
CASSPYTNTGELFF
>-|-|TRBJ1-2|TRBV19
TGTGCCAGTCCTAGGCGGGGGGCAAATTATGGCTACACCTTC
CASPRRGANYGYTF
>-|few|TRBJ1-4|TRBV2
TGTGCCAGCAGTTCCCGGGACACCACCGCTAATGAAAAACTGTTTTTT
CASSSRDTTANEKLFF
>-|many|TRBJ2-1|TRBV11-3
TGTGCCAGCAGCTTAGCTTGGGGCAATGAGCAGTTCTTC
CASSLAWGNEQFF
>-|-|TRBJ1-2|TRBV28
TGTGCCAGCAGTTTGGGGCAGGGAGGATATGGCTACACCTTC
CASSLGQGGYGYTF
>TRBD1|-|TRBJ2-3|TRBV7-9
TGTGCCAGCAGCAAGATGACAGGGGTTTCAACAGATACGCAGTATTTT
CASSKMTGVSTDTQYF
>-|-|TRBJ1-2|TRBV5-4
TGTGCCAGCAGCTTGAGGACAGCTGGCGGCTACACCTTC
CASSLRTAGGYTF
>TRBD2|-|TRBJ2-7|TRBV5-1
TGCGCCAGCAGCCGGCAAGCGGGAAGCTCACACGAGCAGTACTTC
CASSRQAGSSHEQYF
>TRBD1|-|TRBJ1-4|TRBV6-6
TGTGCCAGCAGGTACAGGGGGTCGCACGAAAAACTGTTTTTT
CASRYRGSHEKLFF
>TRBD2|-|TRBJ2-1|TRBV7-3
TGTGCCAGCAGCTCACCGGCGGGAGCTGACAATGAGCAGTTCTTC
CASSSPAGADNEQFF
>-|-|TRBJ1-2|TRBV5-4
TGTGCCAGCAGCTTGGGGGGCACAGGGAACTATGGCTACACCTTC
CASSLGGTGNYGYTF
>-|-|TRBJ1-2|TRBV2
TGTGCCAGCAGAGCAGGGGAAGGCTATGGCTACACCTTC
CASRAGEGYGYTF
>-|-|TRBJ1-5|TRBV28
TGTGCCAGCACCATACGAGGGGGTCAGCCCCAGCATTTT
CASTIRGGQPQHF
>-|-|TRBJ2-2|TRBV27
TGTGCCAGCAGTTTAAGGTCTCCCTCCACCGGGGAGCTGTTTTTT
CASSLRSPSTGELFF
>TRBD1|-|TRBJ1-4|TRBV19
TGTGCCAGTAAATCAGGGGGCGCGGGTAATGAAAAACTGTTTTTT
CASKSGGAGNEKLFF
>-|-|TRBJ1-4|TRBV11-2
TGTGCCAGCAGCCGGCAGGGTGGGGATGAAAAACTGTTTTTT
CASSRQGGDEKLFF
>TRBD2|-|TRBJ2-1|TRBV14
TGTGCCAGCTCCCCGGGACTATTCAATGAGCAGTTCTTC
CASSPGLFNEQFF
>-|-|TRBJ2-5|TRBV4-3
TGCGCCAGCAGCCAAGATATCGGTGGGACGGAGACCCAGTACTTC
CASSQDIGGTETQYF
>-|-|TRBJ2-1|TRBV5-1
TGCGCCAGCAGCTTGCCTTCACCTACTCGCGTGGGGAGCTCCTACAATGAGCAGTTCTTC
CASSLPSPTRVGSSYNEQFF
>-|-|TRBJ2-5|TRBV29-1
TGCAGCGTTGATGACAGGCAAGAGACCCAGTACTTC
CSVDDRQETQYF
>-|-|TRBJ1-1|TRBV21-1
TGTGCCAGCACCAAGATAGGGGGACCGGAGACTGAAGCTTTCTTT
CASTKIGGPETEAFF
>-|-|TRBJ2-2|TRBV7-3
TGTGCCAGCAGCTTCGAGACAGGGAACACCGGGGAGCTGTTTTTT
CASSFETGNTGELFF
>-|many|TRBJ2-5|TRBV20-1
TGCAGTGCTAGGGCGCAAGAGACCCAGTACTTC
CSARAQETQYF
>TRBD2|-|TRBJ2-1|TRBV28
TGTGCCAGCAGTTTAGGGGCTAGCGGGGCGTACAATGAGCAGTTCTTC
CASSLGASGAYNEQFF
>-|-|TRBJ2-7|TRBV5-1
TGCGCCAGCAGCTTGGCCTCCGGGACCGCGGCCGGCGAGCAGTACTTC
CASSLASGTAAGEQYF
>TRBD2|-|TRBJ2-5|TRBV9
TGTGCCAGCAGCGCCCTAGCGGGAGAGCAAGAGACCCAGTACTTC
CASSALAGEQETQYF
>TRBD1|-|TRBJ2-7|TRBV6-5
TGTGCCAGCAGTTACGGACAGGAACGAACCTACGAGCAGTACTTC
CASSYGQERTYEQYF
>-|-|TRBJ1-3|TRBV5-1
TGCGCCAGCAGCCCGGACAGAGCTTCCTACTCTGGAAACACCATATATTTT
CASSPDRASYSGNTIYF
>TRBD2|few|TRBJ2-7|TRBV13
TGTGCCAGCAGCTTAGATTCTAGCGGGAGGGTTGAGCAGTACTTC
CASSLDSSGRVEQYF
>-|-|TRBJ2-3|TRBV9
TGTGCCAGCAGCGTAGTGGGGGCTAGCGTCGCAGATACGCAGTATTTT
CASSVVGASVADTQYF
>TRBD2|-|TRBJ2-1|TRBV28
TGTGCCAGCAGTCGCTGGACTAGCGGGAGACATGAGCAGTTCTTC
CASSRWTSGRHEQFF
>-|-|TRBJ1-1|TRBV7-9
TGTGCCAGCAGCTTAGTCCAGGGAACTGAAGCTTTCTTT
CASSLVQGTEAFF
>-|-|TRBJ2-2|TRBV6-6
TGTGCCAGCAGTTACCACCCTACGGGGAACACCGGGGAGCTGTTTTTT
CASSYHPTGNTGELFF
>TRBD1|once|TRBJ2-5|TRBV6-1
TGTGCCAGCAGTGCGACAGGGATGGAAGAGACCCAGTACTTC
CASSATGMEETQYF